This TCR beta chain was identified during a study of T cells in Graves' hyperthyroidism and ophthalmopathy. Study conclusions and caveats: The blood repertoire included most of the expanded thyroid clonotypes above 0.001. The model made its ophthalmopathy prediction, and onset followed a median around 6.9 months later.

About this clonotype itself: Its antigen is unidentified.

The CDR3 loop spans 17 amino acids. The germline V gene has CDR1 SGHAT and CDR2 FQNNGV. After removal of 10 bases from V and 5 bases from J, the junction contained 19 bases not matched to a gene. Disease duration was under 3 months in the ophthalmopathy patients, who also had a Clinical Activity Score of at least 3 and a NOSPECS grade of at least 4. Exclusion of patients followed from uncontrolled infection, other autoimmune disease, pregnancy or lactation. RNA transcripts were the template for amplifying TCR beta CDR3 regions. HTBI primers drove first-round RT-PCR of the TCR CDR3. MiXCR, applied by TCRdb to the multiplex PCR reads, yields one record per CDR3 protein. This sample carries roughly 500,000 distinct CDR3 sequences, roughly a quarter of them seen once, and the ten largest clones take around 11%.

The sequencing sample was made of blood. This sequence was found in a woman aged 25 to 39 with Graves' ophthalmopathy. V and J are TRBV11-2 and TRBJ2-1; 8 nucleotides match TRBD1. The CDR3 bases are TGTGCCACCACAGGGGGAACAGGGGGTCCTCTTCACAATGAGCAGTTCTTC. Translated: CATTGGTGGPLHNEQFF.